This T cell receptor beta chain is from a study of blood T cell repertoires in COVID-19. As for the study in general: The United States, Italy and Spain provided the acute and convalescent COVID-19 samples. PBMCs, B-cell-depleted T cells, or T cells provided the cDNA or gDNA that made up the material.

Under the authors' procedure: Amplification with reference gene primers provided the estimates of nucleated cell counts. Profiling relied on immunoSEQ multiplex PCR, and the TCRdb table lists in-frame clones only, not all of them. For V, J and clone size, that table is used; D and trimming come from the DNA. The sample includes 150,000 or so clones, approximately 90% of them seen just once. Living in under 30 US areas, the participants were between roughly 18 and 90 years of age. Sequenced input: PBMCs or T cells enriched from blood (not recorded which). This clonotype was obtained from a man aged 50 or older who had recovered from COVID-19.

CDR3 protein: CASSGTSAADTQYF. CDR3 coding DNA: TGTGCCAGCTCGGGGACTAGCGCGGCAGATACGCAGTATTTT. The chain couples TRBV18 to TRBJ2-3, with 10 bases fitting TRBD2. V dropped 6 bases and J dropped 4; count of bases not matched to a gene: 4. This CDR3 contains 14 residues. CDR1 is KGHSH and CDR2 is LQKENI in the germline V gene.